What follows are 14 T cell receptor beta chains derived from one specimen sequenced in a study of T cells after yellow fever vaccination. TCRdb ran MiXCR on the 5' RACE reads and lists one entry per CDR3 protein. The table lists 300,000 to 450,000 distinct CDR3 sequences, 6.2% of them singletons. Sequenced material: PBMCs, taken 5 days after the yellow fever booster vaccination. The receptors stem from a young man who received the YFV17D yellow fever vaccine.

The chain links TRBV5-4 to TRBJ2-1, with 14 nucleotides matching TRBD2. The CDR3 has 17 residues. Germline V gene sequence: CDR1 SGHNT, CDR2 YYREEE (reference sequence). Unmatched junction bases numbered 4, after V lost 5 bases and J lost 0 bases. Here the CDR3 reads CASSRTSGRSSYNEQFF. CDR3 in DNA: TGTGCCAGCAGTCGGACTAGCGGGAGGTCCTCCTACAATGAGCAGTTCTTC.

The CDR3 nucleotides are TGTGCCAGCAGCTTAGGGGTTAGCGGGAGGCAGCAGTACTTC. This sequence encodes CASSLGVSGRQQYF. V is TRBV7-2 and J is TRBJ2-7; the match to TRBD2 covers 10 bases. This CDR3 has 14 residues. The V gene's germline CDR1 is SGHTA and CDR2 FQGNSA. V gave up 1 base and J gave up 8 bases; unmatched junction bases: 5.

This clonotype has just a few counts. This rearrangement joins TRBV6-1 to TRBJ2-5; 14 bases line up with TRBD2. Trimming cost V 6 bases and J 4 bases; bases outside gene matches: 7. Germline V gene sequence: CDR1 MNHNS, CDR2 SASEGT. This CDR3 spans 16 amino acids. DNA of the CDR3: TGTGCCAGCAGCCCCAGGGGACTAGCGGGAGCAGAGACCCAGTACTTC. It specifies CASSPRGLAGAETQYF.

This clonotype was seen a handful of times. The chain joins TRBV12-3 or TRBV12-4 to TRBJ2-2, with D perhaps given as TRBD1 or TRBD2 (5 bases each). The ends were cut back, 2 bases at V and 6 bases at J, with 16 bases in the middle. This CDR3 is 16 amino acids long. The CDR3 region is CASSLSRAGRAGELFF. CDR3 DNA: TGTGCCAGCAGTTTATCAAGGGCAGGGCGGGCCGGGGAGCTGTTTTTT.

V gene TRBV11-2 combines with J gene TRBJ2-1; D gene uncertain. Trimming left V 1 base short and J 10 bases short, with 20 bases between. The CDR3 sequence is 16 residues long. Per germline, CDR1 SGHAT and CDR2 FQNNGV. DNA of the CDR3: TGTGCCAGCAGCTTAGTCCGCCAGAACGTGGCAAGAGAGCAGTTCTTC. Protein product: CASSLVRQNVAREQFF. Drawing the rest from reference TRBV11-2 and TRBJ2-1, the complete variable domain is EAGVAQSPRYKIIEKRQSVAFWCNPISGHATLYWYQQILGQGPKLLIQFQNNGVVDDSQLPKDRFSAERLKGVDSTLKIQPAKLEDSAVYLCASSLVRQNVAREQFFGPGTRLTVL.

The genes are TRBV21-1 and TRBJ2-5; the table names TRBD1, a call not compared with the DNA. TRBV21-1 is designated a pseudogene. The CDR3 length is 17 residues. Written as DNA, the CDR3 is TGTGCCAGCAGCCAGGACAGGGAAGAGGGAAATCAAGAGACCCAGTACTTC. It encodes CASSQDREEGNQETQYF.

This clonotype has just a few counts. The rearrangement joins TRBV12-3 or TRBV12-4 to TRBJ2-1; possibly TRBD1 or TRBD2 for D (6 bases each). Deletions cut 8 bases from V and 15 bases from J, with 20 bases between. The CDR3 runs to 12 residues. The CDR3: CASAAPTTGAFF. The CDR3 DNA reads as TGTGCCAGCGCGGCGCCGACAACGGGGGCGTTCTTC.

The chain has TRBV7-9 and TRBJ2-5; 7 bases align to TRBD1. The V gene's germline CDR1 is SEHNR and CDR2 FQNEAQ (reference sequence). This CDR3 is 14 amino acids long. Trimming at V came to 5 bases and at J to 5 bases, leaving 8 bases not matched to a gene. The CDR3 protein is CASSHGQVPETQYF. The CDR3 nucleotides are TGTGCCAGCAGCCACGGACAGGTTCCCGAGACCCAGTACTTC.

This clonotype was detected many times. The rearrangement uses TRBV20-1 and TRBJ2-1; 10 bases align to TRBD2. CDR1 DFQATT and CDR2 SNEGSKA come from the germline V gene (reference sequence). This CDR3 has 14 amino acids. The V segment lost 5 bases and the J segment 12 bases; nucleotides outside the gene matches: 13. The CDR3 DNA reads TGCAGTGCTCCATCTAGCGGGGGTATTAGTGCGCAGTTCTTC. Translation: CSAPSSGGISAQFF.

This clonotype has only a few counts. This chain joins TRBV6-2 or TRBV6-3 and TRBJ2-7; 8 bases agree with TRBD2. After removal of 6 bases from V and 1 base from J, the junction contained 8 bases not matched to a gene. The length of the CDR3 is 15 residues. Germline lookup yields CDR1 MNHEY and CDR2 SVGEGT. CDR3 DNA sequence: TGTGCCAGCAGATTAACTAGCGGCTTTTCCTACGAGCAGTACTTC. Its protein product is CASRLTSGFSYEQYF.

This chain uses TRBV6-5 with TRBJ1-1, with a tentative D call TRBD1 (6 bases). Germline V CDR1 and CDR2: MNHEY, SVGAGI. CDR3 length: 15 residues. V was clipped by 2 bases and J by 1 base, with 11 bases between them. CDR3 nucleotides: TGTGCCAGCAGTTACGCCGGGGGGGCGAACACTGAAGCTTTCTTT. Translated, it gives CASSYAGGANTEAFF.

This clonotype was detected ten times or more. V and J are TRBV12-5 and TRBJ2-1; TRBD2 matches 7 bases. The junction had 18 bases not matched to a gene; V was cut back by 10 bases and J by 9 bases. The CDR3 runs 15 residues. The germline CDR1 and CDR2 sequences are LGHNT and FRNRAP. CDR3 DNA sequence: TGTGCTACCGACGGCGGCGGCGGGAGAGGCAGTGAGCAGTTCTTC. Translating gives CATDGGGGRGSEQFF. The full variable domain, in which reference TRBV12-5 and TRBJ2-1 provide the parts outside the CDR3, is DARVTQTPRHKVTEMGQEVTMRCQPILGHNTVFWYRQTMMQGLELLAYFRNRAPLDDSGMPKDRFSAEMPDATLATLKIQPSEPRDSAVYFCATDGGGGRGSEQFFGPGTRLTVL.

This clonotype was seen many times. The rearrangement joins TRBV28 to TRBJ2-3; 10 bases match TRBD1. With 6 bases clipped from V and 5 bases from J, the junction kept 8 bases outside the gene matches. Germline-derived CDR1 and CDR2 are MDHEN and SYDVKM. This CDR3 has 15 amino acids. The CDR3 spells CASSPAGQGKDTQYF. CDR3 bases: TGTGCCAGCAGCCCCGCGGGACAGGGGAAAGATACGCAGTATTTT.

This clonotype was seen a few times. The genes are TRBV29-1 and TRBJ2-7, with no clear D. Per the germline V gene, CDR1 is SQVTM and CDR2 is ANQGSEA. The CDR3 is made up of 13 amino acids. V dropped 5 bases and J dropped 4 bases, with 15 bases sitting between them. Here the CDR3 reads CSVSGRLFYEQYF. CDR3 coding DNA: TGCAGCGTTTCAGGACGTCTTTTTTACGAGCAGTACTTC.